Many counts were recorded for the clone carrying this T cell receptor (beta chain). This entry belongs to a study of neurological immune-mediated disorders. There are 12 residues in the CDR3. MiXCR, applied by TCRdb to the 5' RACE reads, yields one record per CDR3 protein. The sample holds more than 25,000 distinct CDR3 sequences, approximately 24% seen once. The rearrangement uses TRBV21-1 and TRBJ2-5. TRBV21-1 is a pseudogene. This TCR came from a man aged 50 to 59 with HTLV-1-associated myelopathy (HAM/TSP). Sequences were obtained from CD4+ T cells from blood. The CDR3 is CASSKGQETQYF. Here the CDR3 DNA reads TGTGCCAGCAGCAAAGGCCAAGAGACCCAGTACTTC.